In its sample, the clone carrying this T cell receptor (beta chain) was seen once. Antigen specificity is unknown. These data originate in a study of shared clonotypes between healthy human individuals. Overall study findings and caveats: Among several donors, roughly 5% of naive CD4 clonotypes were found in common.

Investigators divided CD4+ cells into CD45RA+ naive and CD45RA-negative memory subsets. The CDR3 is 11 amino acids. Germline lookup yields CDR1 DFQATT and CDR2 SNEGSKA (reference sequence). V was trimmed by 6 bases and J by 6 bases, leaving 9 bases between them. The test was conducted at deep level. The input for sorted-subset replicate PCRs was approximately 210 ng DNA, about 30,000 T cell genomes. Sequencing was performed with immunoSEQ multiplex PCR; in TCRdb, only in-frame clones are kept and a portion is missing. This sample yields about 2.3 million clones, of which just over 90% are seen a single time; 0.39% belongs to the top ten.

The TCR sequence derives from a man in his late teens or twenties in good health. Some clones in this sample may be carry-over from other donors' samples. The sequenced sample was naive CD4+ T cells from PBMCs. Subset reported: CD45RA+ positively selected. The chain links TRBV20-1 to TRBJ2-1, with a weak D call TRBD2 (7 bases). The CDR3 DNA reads TGCAGTGCCGGGGGGCCCAATGAGCAGTTCTTC. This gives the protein CSAGGPNEQFF.